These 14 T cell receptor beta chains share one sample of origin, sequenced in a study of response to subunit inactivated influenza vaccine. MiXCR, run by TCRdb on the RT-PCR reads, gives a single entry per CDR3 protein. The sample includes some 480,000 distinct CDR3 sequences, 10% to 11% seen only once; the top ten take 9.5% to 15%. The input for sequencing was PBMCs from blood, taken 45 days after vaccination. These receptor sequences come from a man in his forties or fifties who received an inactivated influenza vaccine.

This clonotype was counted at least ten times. The CDR3, as DNA: TGTGCCACAGGGGGAACAGGGAGGGTCGGGGAGCTGTTTTTT. This gives the protein CATGGTGRVGELFF. This chain links TRBV15 with TRBJ2-2; TRBD2 is a possible D gene (7 bases). Germline values: CDR1 LNHNV, CDR2 YYDKDF (reference sequence). The CDR3 has 14 residues. V lost 9 bases, J lost 7 bases, and 18 bases lay in between.

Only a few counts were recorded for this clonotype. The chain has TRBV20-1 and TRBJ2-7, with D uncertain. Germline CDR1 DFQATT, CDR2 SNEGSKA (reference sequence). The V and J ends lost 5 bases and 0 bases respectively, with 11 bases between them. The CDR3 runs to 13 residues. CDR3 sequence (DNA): TGCAGTGCTCGCCACGGGCCCTCCTACGAGCAGTACTTC. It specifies CSARHGPSYEQYF.

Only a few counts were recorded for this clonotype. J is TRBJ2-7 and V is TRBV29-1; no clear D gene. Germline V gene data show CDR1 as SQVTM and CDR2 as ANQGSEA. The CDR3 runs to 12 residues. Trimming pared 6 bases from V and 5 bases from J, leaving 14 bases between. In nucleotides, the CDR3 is TGCAGCGTGAAGGAAAGGGTCGACGAGCAGTACTTC. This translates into CSVKERVDEQYF.

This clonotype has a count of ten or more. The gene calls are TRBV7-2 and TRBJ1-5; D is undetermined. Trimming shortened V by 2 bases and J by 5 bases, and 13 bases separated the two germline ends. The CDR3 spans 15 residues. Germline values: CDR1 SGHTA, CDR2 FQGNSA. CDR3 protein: CASSLRVGPYQPQHF. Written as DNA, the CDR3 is TGTGCCAGCAGCTTACGGGTCGGGCCTTATCAGCCCCAGCATTTT.

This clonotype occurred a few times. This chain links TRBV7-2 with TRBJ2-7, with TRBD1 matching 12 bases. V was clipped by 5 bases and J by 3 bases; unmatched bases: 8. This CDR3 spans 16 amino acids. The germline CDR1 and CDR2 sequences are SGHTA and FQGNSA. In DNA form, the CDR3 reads TGTGCCAGCAGCATAACCGGGACAGGGGGCTTCTACGAGCAGTACTTC. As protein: CASSITGTGGFYEQYF.

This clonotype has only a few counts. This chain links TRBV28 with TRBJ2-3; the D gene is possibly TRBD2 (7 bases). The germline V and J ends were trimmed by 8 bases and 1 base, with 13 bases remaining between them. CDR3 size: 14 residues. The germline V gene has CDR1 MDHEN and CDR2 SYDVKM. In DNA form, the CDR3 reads TGTGCCAGCCGCCGGGGGGCTGGCACAGATACGCAGTATTTT. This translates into CASRRGAGTDTQYF. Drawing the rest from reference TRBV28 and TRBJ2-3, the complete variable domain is DVKVTQSSRYLVKRTGEKVFLECVQDMDHENMFWYRQDPGLGLRLIYFSYDVKMKEKGDIPEGYSVSREKKERFSLILESASTNQTSMYLCASRRGAGTDTQYFGPGTRLTVL.

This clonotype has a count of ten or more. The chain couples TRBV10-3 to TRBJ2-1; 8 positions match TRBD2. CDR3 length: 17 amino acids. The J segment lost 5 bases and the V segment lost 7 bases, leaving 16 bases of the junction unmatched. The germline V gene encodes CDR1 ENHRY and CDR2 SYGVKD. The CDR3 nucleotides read TGTGCCATCACCAAATACCAAGGCGGGGGGACGAACAATGAGCAGTTCTTC. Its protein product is CAITKYQGGGTNNEQFF.

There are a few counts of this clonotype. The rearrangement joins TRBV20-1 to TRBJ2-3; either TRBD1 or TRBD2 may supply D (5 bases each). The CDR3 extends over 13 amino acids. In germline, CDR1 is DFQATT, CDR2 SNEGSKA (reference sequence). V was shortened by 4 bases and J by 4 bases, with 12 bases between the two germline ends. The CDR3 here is CSATQRGPDTQYF. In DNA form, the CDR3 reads TGCAGTGCTACCCAACGGGGCCCAGATACGCAGTATTTT.

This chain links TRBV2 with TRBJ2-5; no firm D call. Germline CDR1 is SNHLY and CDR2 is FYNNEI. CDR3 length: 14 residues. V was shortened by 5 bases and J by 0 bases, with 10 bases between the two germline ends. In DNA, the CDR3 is TGTGCCAGCAGTCACATGACGAACCAAGAGACCCAGTACTTC. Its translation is CASSHMTNQETQYF.

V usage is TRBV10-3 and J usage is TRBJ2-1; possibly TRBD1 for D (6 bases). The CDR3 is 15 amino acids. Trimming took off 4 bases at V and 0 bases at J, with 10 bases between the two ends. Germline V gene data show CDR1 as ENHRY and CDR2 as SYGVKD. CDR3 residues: CAISVTGSSYNEQFF. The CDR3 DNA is TGTGCCATCAGTGTCACAGGGAGCTCCTACAATGAGCAGTTCTTC.

CDR3 protein: CATSQGGPLVYEQYF. As DNA, the CDR3 is TGTGCCACCTCCCAAGGGGGGCCTTTAGTCTACGAGCAGTACTTC. This sequence joins TRBV3-1 and TRBJ2-7; tentatively, D is TRBD1 or TRBD2 (6 bases each). CDR1 is LGHDT, CDR2 YNNKEL, per germline (reference sequence). The V end was cut by 10 bases, the J end by 3 bases, with 22 bases between. The CDR3 is 15 amino acids.

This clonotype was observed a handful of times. CDR3 in amino acids: CASSLGGIGGETQYF. As DNA, the CDR3 is TGCGCCAGCAGCTTGGGTGGAATAGGGGGAGAGACCCAGTACTTC. The chain links TRBV5-1 to TRBJ2-5; a weak D match, TRBD1 (6 bases). V was cut by 0 bases and J by 4 bases, with 13 bases left in between. CDR3 length equals 15 residues. From germline, CDR1 is SGHRS and CDR2 YFSETQ.

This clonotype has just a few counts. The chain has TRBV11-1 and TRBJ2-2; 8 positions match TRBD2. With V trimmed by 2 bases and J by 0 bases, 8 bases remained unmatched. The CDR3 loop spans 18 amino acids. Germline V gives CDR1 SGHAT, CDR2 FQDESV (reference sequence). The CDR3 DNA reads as TGTGCCAGCAGCTTAACCGCCCCGGGACTAGCGAACACCGGGGAGCTGTTTTTT. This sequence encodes CASSLTAPGLANTGELFF. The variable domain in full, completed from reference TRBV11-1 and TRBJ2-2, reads EAEVAQSPRYKITEKSQAVAFWCDPISGHATLYWYRQILGQGPELLVQFQDESVVDDSQLPKDRFSAERLKGVDSTLKIQPAELGDSAMYLCASSLTAPGLANTGELFFGEGSRLTVL.

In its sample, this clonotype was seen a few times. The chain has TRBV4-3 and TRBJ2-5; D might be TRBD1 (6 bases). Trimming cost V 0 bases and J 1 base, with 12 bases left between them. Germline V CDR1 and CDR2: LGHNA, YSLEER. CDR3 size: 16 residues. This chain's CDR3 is CASSQETGPIQETQYF. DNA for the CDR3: TGCGCCAGCAGCCAAGAAACAGGGCCGATCCAAGAGACCCAGTACTTC.